The 21 T cell receptor beta chains below were found in one sample sequenced in a study of blood T cell repertoires in COVID-19. TCRdb's table, derived via immunoSEQ multiplex PCR, lists solely in-frame clones and lacks some. The sample lists tens of thousands of clones, approximately 80% occurring once. Sequencing input: peripheral blood. The receptor source for this set is a human donor in a cohort sampled during active COVID-19.

The rearrangement uses TRBV18 and TRBJ2-3, with 8 nucleotides matching TRBD2. The V gene's germline CDR1 is KGHSH and CDR2 LQKENI. There are 13 residues in the CDR3. J was trimmed by 1 base and V by 10 bases; bases with no gene match: 4. The CDR3 region is CATGRARTDTQYF. The CDR3 bases are TGTGCCACCGGGAGGGCTCGCACAGATACGCAGTATTTT.

This clone appeared a few times. The chain links TRBV6-6 to TRBJ1-3; D unclear. Germline assignment: CDR1 MNHNY and CDR2 SVGAGI (reference sequence). The CDR3 is 16 residues long. V was shortened by 2 bases and J by 4 bases, with 15 bases between the two germline ends. The CDR3 nucleotides are TGTGCCAGCAGTTACCTTACGAGGCTGTCCGGAAACACCATATATTTT. This encodes CASSYLTRLSGNTIYF.

The chain couples TRBV18 to TRBJ1-6, with 10 bases lining up with TRBD1. CDR1 KGHSH and CDR2 LQKENI come from the germline V gene. CDR3 size: 14 residues. V lost 3 bases to trimming and J lost 11 bases; unmatched junction nucleotides: 4. The CDR3: CASSPEGQGTPLHF. As DNA, the CDR3 is TGTGCCAGCTCACCCGAGGGACAGGGGACACCCCTCCACTTT. Drawing the rest from reference TRBV18 and TRBJ1-6, the complete variable domain is NAGVMQNPRHLVRRRGQEARLRCSPMKGHSHVYWYRQLPEEGLKFMVYLQKENIIDESGMPKERFSAEFPKEGPSILRIQQVVRGDSAAYFCASSPEGQGTPLHFGNGTRLTVT.

This rearrangement joins TRBV2 to TRBJ1-6, with D maybe TRBD1 (6 bases). The CDR3 totals 16 residues. The V and J ends lost 2 bases and 9 bases respectively, with 17 bases between them. Per the germline V gene, CDR1 is SNHLY and CDR2 is FYNNEI. Here the CDR3 DNA reads TGTGCCAGCAGTGAACGCCTTACAGGGTGGAGTTCACCCCTCCACTTT. Protein product: CASSERLTGWSSPLHF.

The chain employs TRBV5-6 and TRBJ2-1, with TRBD2 identical over 9 bases. CDR3 size: 15 residues. J lost 4 bases, V lost 5 bases, and 7 bases had no gene match. Germline loops: CDR1 SGHDT, CDR2 YYEEEE. DNA of the CDR3: TGTGCCAGCAGTTCCGGGACTAGCCCTTACAATGAGCAGTTCTTC. Protein: CASSSGTSPYNEQFF.

The DNA for the CDR3 is TGTGCCAGCAGCTTGGGGACACCTACTATGAACACTGAAGCTTTCTTT. Protein product: CASSLGTPTMNTEAFF. The J gene is TRBJ1-1, the V gene TRBV7-8; possible D gene TRBD1, 6 bases. V lost 3 bases and J lost 0, with 14 bases in between. Germline lookup yields CDR1 SGHVS and CDR2 FQNEAQ. The CDR3 has 16 amino acids.

For the CDR3, the DNA is TGTGCCAGTAGTATGAGTTCAGGGGGCCCCTATGGCTACACCTTC. This encodes CASSMSSGGPYGYTF. The chain uses TRBV19 and TRBJ1-2; 8 positions match TRBD1. The germline V gene has CDR1 LNHDA and CDR2 SQIVND (reference sequence). V was clipped by 3 bases and J by 4 bases; unmatched bases: 7. The CDR3 extends over 15 amino acids. The full variable domain, its missing parts supplied by reference TRBV19 and TRBJ1-2, is DGGITQSPKYLFRKEGQNVTLSCEQNLNHDAMYWYRQDPGQGLRLIYYSQIVNDFQKGDIAEGYSVSREKKESFPLTVTSAQKNPTAFYLCASSMSSGGPYGYTFGSGTRLTVV.

The chain joins TRBV11-3 to TRBJ2-3; possibly TRBD2 for D (5 bases). Deletions cut 1 base from V and 3 bases from J, with 5 bases between. The CDR3 loop spans 13 amino acids. CDR1 SGHNT and CDR2 YENEEA come from the germline V gene. DNA of the CDR3: TGTGCCAGCAGCTTAGGGGAGACAGATACGCAGTATTTT. Protein sequence: CASSLGETDTQYF. The full variable domain, completed using reference TRBV11-3 and TRBJ2-3, is EAGVVQSPRYKIIEKKQPVAFWCNPISGHNTLYWYLQNLGQGPELLIRYENEEAVDDSQLPKDRFSAERLKGVDSTLKIQPAELGDSAVYLCASSLGETDTQYFGPGTRLTVL.

The genes are TRBV5-1 and TRBJ2-2, with TRBD1 matching over 8 bases. This CDR3 region has 17 residues. With V trimmed by 4 bases and J by 4 bases, 12 bases remained unmatched. The germline V gene has CDR1 SGHRS and CDR2 YFSETQ. The CDR3 nucleotides read TGCGCCAGCAGCATTTTCCTCGGACAGGGTGGCACCGGGGAGCTGTTTTTT. It translates to CASSIFLGQGGTGELFF.

The chain joins TRBV10-3 to TRBJ1-1, with D perhaps TRBD1 (6 bases). The CDR3 consists of 14 residues. Germline values: CDR1 ENHRY, CDR2 SYGVKD. V dropped 3 bases and J dropped 5 bases, with 13 bases sitting between them. The CDR3 protein is CAISELGASTEAFF. In nucleotides, the CDR3 is TGTGCCATCAGTGAATTGGGGGCGAGTACTGAAGCTTTCTTT.

V and J are TRBV6-8 and TRBJ1-6; 8 bases are a match to TRBD1. Germline trimming cut 8 bases from V and 7 bases from J; bases unmatched to any gene: 4. Per germline, CDR1 MNHGY and CDR2 SAAAGT. The CDR3 spans 13 residues. The CDR3 region has the DNA TGTGCCAGCGAGGACAGGGCGAATTCACCCCTCCACTTT. Translating gives CASEDRANSPLHF.

The chain uses TRBV6-5 and TRBJ1-1, with a possible D match to TRBD1 (6 bases). Germline lookup yields CDR1 MNHEY and CDR2 SVGAGI. Trimming pared 5 bases from V and 1 base from J, leaving 11 bases between. The CDR3 extends over 14 amino acids. The CDR3 here is CASSRDTPNTEAFF. CDR3 sequence (DNA): TGTGCCAGCAGTAGGGACACACCGAACACTGAAGCTTTCTTT.

The gene calls are TRBV18 and TRBJ1-2; 11 bases map to TRBD1. Germline V gives CDR1 KGHSH, CDR2 LQKENI. The CDR3 covers 17 residues. The ends lost 3 bases at V and 4 bases at J; junction bases unmatched: 10. CDR3 protein: CASSPPNRDRGGYGYTF. The CDR3, as DNA: TGTGCCAGCTCACCTCCTAACCGGGACAGGGGGGGCTATGGCTACACCTTC.

The CDR3 is CASSYPTLYGYTF. DNA of the CDR3: TGTGCCAGCAGTTACCCCACACTATATGGCTACACCTTC. The chain has TRBV6-7 and TRBJ1-2; D unresolved. TRBV6-7 is labeled an ORF, and its function is uncertain. V was cut by 2 bases and J by 5 bases, with 9 bases left in between. The CDR3 spans 13 residues.

The V call is TRBV7-8, the J call TRBJ1-6; D may be TRBD1 (6 bases). Germline V CDR1 and CDR2: SGHVS, FQNEAQ. V was clipped by 5 bases and J by 2 bases, with 13 bases between them. The CDR3 runs 16 residues. The DNA for the CDR3 is TGTGCCAGCAGCCCCCAGGGGCGCACCTATAATTCACCCCTCCACTTT. Translation: CASSPQGRTYNSPLHF.

The rearrangement uses TRBV14 and TRBJ1-4, with TRBD1 identical over 10 bases. Germline values: CDR1 SGHDN, CDR2 FVKESK. This CDR3 has 17 residues. J was trimmed by 1 base and V by 4 bases; bases with no gene match: 6. In DNA form, the CDR3 reads TGTGCCAGCAGCCGATCTGACAGGGGGCGAACTAATGAAAAACTGTTTTTT. It encodes CASSRSDRGRTNEKLFF.

The rearrangement uses TRBV4-1 and TRBJ2-1, with 7 bases matching TRBD2. CDR3 size: 17 residues. Germline V gene sequence: CDR1 MGHRA, CDR2 YSYEKL. V shed 1 base and J 0 bases; nucleotides not matched to a gene: 6. CDR3 loop: CASSQVWGGLSYNEQFF. CDR3 nucleotide sequence: TGCGCCAGCAGCCAAGTCTGGGGAGGGCTCTCCTACAATGAGCAGTTCTTC.

The count of this clone is one. The V call is TRBV3-1 (or the pseudogene TRBV3-2), the J call TRBJ2-7; maybe TRBD2 (5 bases). V was shortened by 0 bases and J by 6 bases, with 9 bases between the two germline ends. The V gene's germline CDR1 is LGHDT and CDR2 YNNKEL (reference sequence). CDR3 length: 13 amino acids. CDR3: CASSQDWSGEQYF. The CDR3 nucleotides read TGTGCCAGCAGCCAAGATTGGAGCGGCGAGCAGTACTTC.

In DNA form, the CDR3 reads TGTGCCAGCAGCTTAGTAGGAGGAGAGGGGACCCAGTACTTC. Its protein is CASSLVGGEGTQYF. The V gene is TRBV7-8, the J gene TRBJ2-5; the D gene is possibly TRBD2 (5 bases). Trimming removed 1 base from V and 7 bases from J, with 13 bases in between. The CDR3 loop spans 14 amino acids. Germline loops: CDR1 SGHVS, CDR2 FQNEAQ.

The chain is built from TRBV6-5 and TRBJ1-2, with 7 nucleotides matching TRBD1. The CDR3 consists of 14 residues. The germline CDR1 and CDR2 sequences are MNHEY and SVGAGI. V dropped 6 bases and J dropped 3; count of bases not matched to a gene: 7. CDR3 protein: CASRTQGLDYGYTF. The CDR3 nucleotides are TGTGCCAGCAGGACACAGGGGCTTGACTATGGCTACACCTTC.

This chain links TRBV27 with TRBJ2-7; D is possibly TRBD2 (7 bases). Trimming pared 6 bases from V and 6 bases from J, leaving 24 bases between. This CDR3 region has 16 residues. The germline CDR1 and CDR2 sequences are MNHEY and SMNVEV (reference sequence). The CDR3 coding sequence is TGTGCCAGCAGCTCACCCGGGGGCGGGGGTATACGCGAGCAGTACTTC. Translated, it gives CASSSPGGGGIREQYF.